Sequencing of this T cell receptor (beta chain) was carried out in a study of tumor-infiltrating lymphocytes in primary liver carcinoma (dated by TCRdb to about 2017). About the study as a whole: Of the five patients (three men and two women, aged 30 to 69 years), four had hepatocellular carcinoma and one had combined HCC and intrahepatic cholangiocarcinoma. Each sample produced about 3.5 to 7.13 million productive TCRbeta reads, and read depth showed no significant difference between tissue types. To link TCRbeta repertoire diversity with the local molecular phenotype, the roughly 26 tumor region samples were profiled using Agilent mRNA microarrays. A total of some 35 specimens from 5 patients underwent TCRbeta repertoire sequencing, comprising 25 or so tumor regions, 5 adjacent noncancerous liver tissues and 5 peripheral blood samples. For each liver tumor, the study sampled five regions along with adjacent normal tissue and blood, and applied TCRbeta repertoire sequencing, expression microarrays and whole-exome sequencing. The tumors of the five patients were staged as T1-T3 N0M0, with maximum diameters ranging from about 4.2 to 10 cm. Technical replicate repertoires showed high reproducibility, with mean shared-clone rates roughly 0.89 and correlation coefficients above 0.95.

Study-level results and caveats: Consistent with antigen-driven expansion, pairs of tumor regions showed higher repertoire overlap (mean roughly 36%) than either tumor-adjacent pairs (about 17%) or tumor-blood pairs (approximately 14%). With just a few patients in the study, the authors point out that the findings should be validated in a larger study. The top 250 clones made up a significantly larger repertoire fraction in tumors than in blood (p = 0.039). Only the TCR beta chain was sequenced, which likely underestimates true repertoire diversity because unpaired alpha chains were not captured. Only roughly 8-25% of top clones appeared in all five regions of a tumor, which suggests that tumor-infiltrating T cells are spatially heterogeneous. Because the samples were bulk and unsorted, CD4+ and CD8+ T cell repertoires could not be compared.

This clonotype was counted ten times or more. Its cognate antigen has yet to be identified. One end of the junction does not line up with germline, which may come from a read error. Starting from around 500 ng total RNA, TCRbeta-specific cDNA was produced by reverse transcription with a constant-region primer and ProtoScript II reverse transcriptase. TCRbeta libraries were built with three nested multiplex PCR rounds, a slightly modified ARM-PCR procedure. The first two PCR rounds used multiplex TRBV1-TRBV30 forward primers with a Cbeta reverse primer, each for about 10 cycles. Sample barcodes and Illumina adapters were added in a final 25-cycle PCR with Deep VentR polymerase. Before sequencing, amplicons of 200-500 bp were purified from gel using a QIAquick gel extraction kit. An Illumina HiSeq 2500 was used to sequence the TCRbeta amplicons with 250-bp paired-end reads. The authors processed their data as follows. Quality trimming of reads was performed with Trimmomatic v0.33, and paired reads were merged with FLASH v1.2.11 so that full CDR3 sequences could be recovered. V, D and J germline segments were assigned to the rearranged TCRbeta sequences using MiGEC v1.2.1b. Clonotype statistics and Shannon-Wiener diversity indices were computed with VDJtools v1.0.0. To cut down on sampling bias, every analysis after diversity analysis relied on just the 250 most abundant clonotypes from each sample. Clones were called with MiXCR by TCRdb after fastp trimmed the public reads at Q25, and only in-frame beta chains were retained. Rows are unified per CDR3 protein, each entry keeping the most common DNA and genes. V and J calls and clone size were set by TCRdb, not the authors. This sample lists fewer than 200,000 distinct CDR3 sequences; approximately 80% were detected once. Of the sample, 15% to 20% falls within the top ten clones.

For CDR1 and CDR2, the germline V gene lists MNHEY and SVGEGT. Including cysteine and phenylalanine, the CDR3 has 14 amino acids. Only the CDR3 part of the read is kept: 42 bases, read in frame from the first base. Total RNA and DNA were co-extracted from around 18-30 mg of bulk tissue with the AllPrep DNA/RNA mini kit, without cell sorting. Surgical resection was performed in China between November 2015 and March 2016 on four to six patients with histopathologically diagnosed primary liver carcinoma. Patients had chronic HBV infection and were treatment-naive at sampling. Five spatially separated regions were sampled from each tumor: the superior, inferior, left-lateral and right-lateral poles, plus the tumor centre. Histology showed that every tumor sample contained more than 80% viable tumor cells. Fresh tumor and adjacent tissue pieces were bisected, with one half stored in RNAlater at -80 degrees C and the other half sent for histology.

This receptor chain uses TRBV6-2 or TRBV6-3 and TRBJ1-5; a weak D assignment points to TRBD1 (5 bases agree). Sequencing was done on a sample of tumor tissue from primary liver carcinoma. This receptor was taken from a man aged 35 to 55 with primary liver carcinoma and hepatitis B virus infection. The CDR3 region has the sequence CAGSSGGTNQPQHF. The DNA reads TGTGCCGGCAGTTCCGGGGGAACCAATCAGCCCCAGCATTTT.